This T cell receptor (beta chain) was obtained from a study of blood T cell repertoires in COVID-19. No more than 2 weeks before study entry, exposed participants had met a case of COVID-19. Repertoires were generated with immunoSEQ multiplex PCR, while TCRdb's copy carries only in-frame clones and drops some. Counted here are about 240,000 clones, 83% occurring once; the ten biggest clones make up approximately 4%. The junction had 11 bases not matched to a gene; V was cut back by 6 bases and J by 8 bases. There are 15 residues in the CDR3. The germline CDR1 and CDR2 sequences are SGHRS and YFSETQ. The material sequenced was PBMCs or T cells enriched from blood (not recorded which). The TCR was taken from a woman aged 40 to 50 who had been exposed to COVID-19. The V gene is TRBV5-1, the J gene TRBJ2-1; TRBD2 matches 10 bases. The CDR3 sequence: CASTLSAGGLDEQFF. As DNA, the CDR3 is TGCGCCAGCACCCTATCAGCGGGGGGGCTGGATGAGCAGTTCTTC.